This T cell receptor (beta chain) came from a study of memory B cells and T cells in multiple sclerosis listed by TCRdb under 2018. Study-wide context: The study compared the TCR beta repertoires of autoproliferating peripheral T cells with those of brain lesion-infiltrating T cells in multiple sclerosis patients. TCR sequencing involved a couple of multiple sclerosis patients from whom brain lesions at autopsy or brain-infiltrating cells from biopsy were available. The research as a whole found: Clone-set sizes varied between compartments, which affected the numbers of shared clonotypes and made normalization necessary.

A remark on this clone: Its antigen is still unknown. No much larger clone exists at a distance of one base, and base qualities are not known.

Autoproliferating (CFSEdim) and non-proliferating (CFSEhi) T cell fractions were sequenced separately after stimulus-free culture of CFSE-labeled PBMCs. In total, under 65 million CFSE-labeled PBMCs were cultured without stimulus for 7 days, after which replicate wells were pooled. PBMCs were labeled with roughly 0.5 uM CFSE and cultured without exogenous stimuli in serum-free AIM-V medium. PBMCs were isolated by Ficoll density gradient centrifugation and were cryopreserved before use. Using a FACSAria III, live 7-AAD-negative cells were sorted, then washed with PBS and stored frozen at -80 degrees C as dry pellets. The CDR3 goes from the cysteine to the phenylalanine over 11 residues. This entry keeps only the CDR3 DNA: 33 bases, framed from base 1. For CDR1 and CDR2, the germline V gene lists SNHLY and FYNNEI. A distance of 8 bases separates the germline ends of V and J, which lose 7 bases and 8 bases respectively.

Genomic DNA was extracted, and the immunoSEQ Platform was used to amplify TCRbeta CDR3 regions from that DNA. The immunoSEQ assay used multiplex PCR together with high-throughput sequencing and a bioinformatics pipeline from the vendor. Under the source paper's analysis protocol: Non-productive sequences and CDR3s under 4 amino acids long were removed, and the clonotype frequencies in each sample were recalculated. In immunoSEQ Analyzer 2.0, shared clonotypes were identified as identical CDR3 amino acid, V gene and J gene sequences. To normalize repertoire overlap, the number of shared clonotypes was divided by the product of the two clone-set sizes and multiplied by 1000 to give arbitrary units. TCRdb obtained this table from immuneACCESS and retained in-frame rearrangements with V and J assigned. These tables miss some clones; where compared with another copy, unresolved V genes account for less than half of the shortfall, and the remainder is unexplained. The V and J calls and clone size come from that table; D and trimming were worked out from the DNA. This sample holds about 46,000 clones; roughly four fifths were observed only once. Of the sample, 1% to 1.3% falls within the top ten clones.

Sample: PBMCs from blood kept in culture. This clonotype originated in a human donor with multiple sclerosis. Recombination linked TRBV2 to TRBJ1-4; the D gene is not confidently resolved. The encoded CDR3 is CASNLGEKLFF. The sequenced DNA is TGTGCCAGCAATCTGGGCGAAAAACTGTTTTTT.